This T cell receptor (beta chain) was sequenced during a study of cytomegalovirus exposure and HLA in healthy donors. Study findings and constraints: Later analysis identified several of the most significant clusters that appeared linked to common viral pathogens. Several V segments, TRBV6-2 and TRBV6-3 among them, could not be told apart and were dropped. The CMV antigen specificity of a few CMV-associated chains was confirmed through in vitro analysis.

This CDR3 comprises 13 residues. The V gene's germline CDR1 is LGHNA and CDR2 YSLEER. J was trimmed by 3 bases and V by 4 bases; bases with no gene match: 2. In the case of this clone: What it binds is not known.

Primers for the PCR totalled 60 Vbeta and 13 Jbeta. Original analysis: In a later analysis, the count reached about 75 million unique TCR beta chains, with about 11 million shared. Method: immunoSEQ multiplex PCR; TCRdb's copy keeps in-frame clones and lacks some. V, J and clone size derive from that table, while D and trimming were established from the DNA sequence. The data show tens of thousands of clones, with roughly 79% seen just once and about 0.5% held by the top ten. The clonotype originates from a man younger than 40 in good health and CMV-seronegative. The specimen sequenced was PBMCs. This chain uses TRBV4-3 with TRBJ1-1; 7 nucleotides line up with TRBD1. The CDR3 DNA is TGCGCCAGCAGCCTGACAGGGTACACTGAAGCTTTCTTT. Amino acids: CASSLTGYTEAFF.